This TCR beta chain was captured by sequencing in a study of beta chain features in type 1 diabetes. Whole-study findings and limits: The study found moderately but significantly shorter TCRB CDR3s in all four CD4+ subsets of Type 1 diabetes patients. Any role of HLA type in TCRB rearrangement remained unresolved here. When VDJ junctions were examined, type 1 diabetes patients showed fewer insertions and more deletions. Equally in patients and controls, shorter templates might have been favored by PCR.

One heparinised draw, averaging about 110 mL, was taken per donor. Expressed TCRB transcripts got sequenced, as all isolated RNA was reverse transcribed. Repertoires were generated with immunoSEQ multiplex PCR, while TCRdb's copy carries only in-frame clones and drops some. The table has 680,000 or so clones, about an eighth seen once. On this clone: Its antigen is not identified.

The CDR3 is made up of 14 amino acids. V was pared by 5 bases and J by 4 bases, with 14 bases between. CDR1 is SGHDN, CDR2 FVKESK, per germline. Sequenced material: naive CD4+ T cells from blood. This receptor was taken from a man aged 18 to 29 with type 1 diabetes. The chain couples TRBV14 to TRBJ1-1, with D tentatively TRBD1 (6 bases). CDR3: CASSSNPGVTEAFF. CDR3 coding DNA: TGTGCCAGCAGCTCAAACCCAGGGGTCACTGAAGCTTTCTTT.